This TCR beta chain was profiled in a study of blood T cell repertoires in COVID-19. In the study's own analysis: Estimation of nucleated cell counts relied on the amplification of reference gene primers. Measured with immunoSEQ multiplex PCR; TCRdb has only the in-frame clones, and not every one. V, J and clone size were drawn from that table, and D and trimming were deduced from the DNA. The sample lists about 230,000 clones; over 70% were seen once. V was clipped by 0 bases and J by 8 bases, with 13 bases between them. CDR3 length: 14 residues. Per the germline V gene, CDR1 is LGHDT and CDR2 is YNNKEL (reference sequence).

Specimen: peripheral blood. The receptor was derived from a woman older than 75 with acute or convalescent COVID-19. The rearrangement joins TRBV3-1 (or the pseudogene TRBV3-2) to TRBJ1-2, with a weak D call TRBD1 (6 bases). DNA for the CDR3: TGTGCCAGCAGCCAAGAGGGGGCGCGGTTAGGCTACACCTTC. It codes for CASSQEGARLGYTF.